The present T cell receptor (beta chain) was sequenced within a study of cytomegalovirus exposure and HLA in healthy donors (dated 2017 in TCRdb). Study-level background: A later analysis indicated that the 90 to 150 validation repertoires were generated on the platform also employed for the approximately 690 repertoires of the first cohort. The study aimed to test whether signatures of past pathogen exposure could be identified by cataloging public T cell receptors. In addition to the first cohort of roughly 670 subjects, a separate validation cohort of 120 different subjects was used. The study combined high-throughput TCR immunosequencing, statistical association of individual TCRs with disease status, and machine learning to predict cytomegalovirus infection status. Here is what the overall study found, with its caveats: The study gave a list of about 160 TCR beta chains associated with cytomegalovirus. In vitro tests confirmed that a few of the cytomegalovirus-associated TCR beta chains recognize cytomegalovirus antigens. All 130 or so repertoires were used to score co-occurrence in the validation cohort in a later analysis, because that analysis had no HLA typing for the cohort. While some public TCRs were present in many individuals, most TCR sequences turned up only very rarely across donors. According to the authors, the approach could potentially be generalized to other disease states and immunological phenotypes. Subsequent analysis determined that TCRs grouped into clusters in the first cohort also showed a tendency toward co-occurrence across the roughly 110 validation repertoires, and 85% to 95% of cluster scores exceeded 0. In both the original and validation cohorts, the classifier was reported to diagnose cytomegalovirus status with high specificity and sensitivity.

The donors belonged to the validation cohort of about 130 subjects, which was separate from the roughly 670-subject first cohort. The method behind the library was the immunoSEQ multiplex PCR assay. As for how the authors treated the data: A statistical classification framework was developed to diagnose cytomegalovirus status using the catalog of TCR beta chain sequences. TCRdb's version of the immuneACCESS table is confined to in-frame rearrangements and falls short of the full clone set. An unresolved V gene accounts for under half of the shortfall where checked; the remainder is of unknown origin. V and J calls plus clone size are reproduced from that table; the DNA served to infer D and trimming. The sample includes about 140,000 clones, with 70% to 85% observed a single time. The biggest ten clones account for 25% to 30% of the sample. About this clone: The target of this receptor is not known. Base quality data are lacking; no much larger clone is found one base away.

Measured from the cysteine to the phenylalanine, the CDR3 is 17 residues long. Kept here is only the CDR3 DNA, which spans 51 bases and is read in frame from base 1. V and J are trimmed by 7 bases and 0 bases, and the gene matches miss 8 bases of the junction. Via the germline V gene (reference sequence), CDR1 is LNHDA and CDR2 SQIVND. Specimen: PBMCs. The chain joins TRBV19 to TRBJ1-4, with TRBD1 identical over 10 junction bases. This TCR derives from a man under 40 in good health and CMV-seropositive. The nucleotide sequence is TGTGCCAGTACCAACCCCGGGACAGGGGCAACTAATGAAAAACTGTTTTTT. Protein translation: CASTNPGTGATNEKLFF.